The clone carrying this T cell receptor beta chain has a single count. Its matching antigen is unknown. This sample was included in a study of cytomegalovirus exposure and HLA in healthy donors. Study-level background: For the approximately 360 genotyped donors, 80% to 90% fell within the Caucasian-associated ancestry cluster.

Study-wide points: Most TCRs appeared rarely, but some public TCRs recurred in many donors. Previous analysis showed most TCR beta V segments were productive about 90% or about 30% of the time. The classifier reportedly diagnosed cytomegalovirus status with high sensitivity and specificity.

The V end was cut by 5 bases, the J end by 7 bases, with 15 bases between. The V gene's germline CDR1 is LNHDA and CDR2 SQIVND (reference sequence). The CDR3 consists of 14 residues. Researchers ran the PCR with 60 Vbeta and 13 Jbeta primers. Repertoires were generated with immunoSEQ multiplex PCR, while TCRdb's copy carries only in-frame clones and drops some. The table lists 150,000 or so clones, around 80% of them singletons. Sample: PBMCs. The sequence came from a woman aged 40 to 55 in good health and CMV-seropositive. The rearrangement joins TRBV19 to TRBJ2-1, with D maybe TRBD2 (6 bases). CDR3 bases: TGTGCCAGTAGTCAATTAGCGGCGGGGAATGAGCAGTTCTTC. As protein: CASSQLAAGNEQFF.